This T cell receptor beta chain was profiled in a study of molecular identifiers for immune sequencing clone quantification. TCRdb reprocessed the PCR reads with MiXCR, giving one entry per CDR3 protein. Here the sample spans hundreds of thousands of distinct CDR3 sequences, about 22% being singletons. J lost 4 bases, V lost 2 bases, and 3 bases had no gene match. The CDR3 is 17 amino acids. Germline V gene lookup returns CDR1 MNHEY and CDR2 SVGEGT. This clonotype has more than one count but fewer than ten. This rearrangement joins TRBV6-2 or TRBV6-3 to TRBJ2-3; 16 bases line up with TRBD2. The receptor was derived from a human donor in good health. Some libraries in this study had Jurkat cell RNA spiked in. Sequenced: naive CD8+ T cells from blood, with Jurkat cell RNA spiked in. Sample subset: FACS-sorted CD8+CD4-CCR7+CD45RA+ naive T cells. The CDR3 loop is CASSYPGLAGGPDTQYF. CDR3 in DNA: TGTGCCAGCAGTTACCCGGGACTAGCGGGGGGGCCAGATACGCAGTATTTT.